The clone carrying this TCR beta chain was seen many times. Trimming cost V 5 bases and J 0 bases; bases outside gene matches: 2. The germline V gene encodes CDR1 SGHVS and CDR2 FNYEAQ. CDR3 length equals 15 residues. This sample is part of a study of blood T cell repertoires in COVID-19. As handled by the study authors: Estimates of nucleated cell counts were drawn from the amplification of reference gene primers. Method: immunoSEQ multiplex PCR; TCRdb's copy keeps in-frame clones and lacks some. Clone size and V and J calls were adopted from that table, with D and trimming inferred from the DNA. This table has 55,000 to 80,000 clones, 75% to 90% appearing once.

This chain joins TRBV7-6 and TRBJ2-1; 9 nucleotides agree with TRBD2. This receptor was taken from a human donor in a cohort sampled during active COVID-19. Source material: peripheral blood. This CDR3 is CASSPGLASYNEQFF. CDR3 bases: TGTGCCAGCAGCCCGGGACTAGCCTCCTACAATGAGCAGTTCTTC. Full variable domain (outside the CDR3, taken from reference TRBV7-6 and TRBJ2-1): GAGVSQSPRYKVTKRGQDVALRCDPISGHVSLYWYRQALGQGPEFLTYFNYEAQQDKSGLPNDRFSAERPEGSISTLTIQRTEQRDSAMYRCASSPGLASYNEQFFGPGTRLTVL.